Reported below is one T cell receptor beta chain. Indicated time point: after dendritic cell vaccination, including at tumor progression/relapse. Blood PBMC samples: pre-vaccination, two weeks post third vaccination, and at tumor progression. Germline V gene lookup returns CDR1 SNHLY and CDR2 FYNNEI. The CDR3 contains 16 residues. V was clipped by 11 bases and J by 0 bases, with 22 bases between them. Primers: 60 V beta forward and 13 J beta reverse. Produced via immunoSEQ multiplex PCR; TCRdb's table is partial and in-frame only. The repertoire consists of about 94,000 clones, with roughly 80% occurring once and the leading ten covering 5.4%. The data derive from a study of glioma-infiltrating T cells after dendritic cell vaccination.

Sequenced here: blood, sampled after dendritic cell vaccination. The chain is built from TRBV2 and TRBJ1-2; the D gene is possibly TRBD1 (5 bases). The clonotype was recovered from a human donor with glioblastoma. The CDR3 nucleotides are TGTGCCCGCTTCGACAGTGCATCTCCTCCTAACTATGGCTACACCTTC. The encoded protein is CARFDSASPPNYGYTF. The variable domain in full, with the rest retrieved from reference TRBV2 and TRBJ1-2, is EPEVTQTPSHQVTQMGQEVILRCVPISNHLYFYWYRQILGQKVEFLVSFYNNEISEKSEIFDDQFSVERPDGSNFTLKIRSTKLEDSAMYFCARFDSASPPNYGYTFGSGTRLTVV.